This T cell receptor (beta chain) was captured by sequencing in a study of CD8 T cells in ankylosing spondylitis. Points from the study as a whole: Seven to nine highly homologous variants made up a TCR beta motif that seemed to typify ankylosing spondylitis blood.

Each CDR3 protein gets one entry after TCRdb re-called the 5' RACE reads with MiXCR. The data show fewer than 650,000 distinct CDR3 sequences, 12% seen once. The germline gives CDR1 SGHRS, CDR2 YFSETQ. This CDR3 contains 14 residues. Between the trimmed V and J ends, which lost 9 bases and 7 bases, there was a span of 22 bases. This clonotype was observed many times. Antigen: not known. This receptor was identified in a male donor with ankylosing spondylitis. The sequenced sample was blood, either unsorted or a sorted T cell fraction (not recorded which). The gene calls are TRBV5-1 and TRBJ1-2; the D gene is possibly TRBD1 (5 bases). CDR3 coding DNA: TGCGCCACTAAGCGAGAAGGGGTTGGGTCTGGCTACACCTTC. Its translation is CATKREGVGSGYTF. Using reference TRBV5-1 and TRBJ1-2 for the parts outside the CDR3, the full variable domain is KAGVTQTPRYLIKTRGQQVTLSCSPISGHRSVSWYQQTPGQGLQFLFEYFSETQRNKGNFPGRFSGRQFSNSRSEMNVSTLELGDSALYLCATKREGVGSGYTFGSGTRLTVV.